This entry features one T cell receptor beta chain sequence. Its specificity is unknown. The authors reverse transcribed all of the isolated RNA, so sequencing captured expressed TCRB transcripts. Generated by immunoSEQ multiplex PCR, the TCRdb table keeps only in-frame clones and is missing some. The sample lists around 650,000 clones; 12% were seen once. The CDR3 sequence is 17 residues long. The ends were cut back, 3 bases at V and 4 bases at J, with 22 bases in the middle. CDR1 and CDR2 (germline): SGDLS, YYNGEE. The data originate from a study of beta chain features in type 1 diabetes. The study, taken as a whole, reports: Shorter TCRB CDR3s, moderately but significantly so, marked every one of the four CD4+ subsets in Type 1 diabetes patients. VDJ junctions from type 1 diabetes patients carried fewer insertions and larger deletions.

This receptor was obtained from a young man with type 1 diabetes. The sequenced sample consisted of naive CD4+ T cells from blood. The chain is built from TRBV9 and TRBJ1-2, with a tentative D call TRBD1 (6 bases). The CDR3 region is CASSAGEQILSFYGYTF. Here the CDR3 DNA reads TGTGCCAGCAGCGCAGGGGAACAGATCCTTTCATTCTATGGCTACACCTTC.